One and the same sample provided the 17 T cell receptor beta chains below, sequenced in a study of blood T cell repertoires in COVID-19. The repertoire was sequenced with immunoSEQ multiplex PCR; TCRdb's copy has only in-frame clones and lacks some. The table includes about 54,000 clones, around nine tenths detected once. The sequencing sample was made of peripheral blood. All receptors come from a woman between 40 and 55 years old with active COVID-19.

The chain has TRBV10-3 and TRBJ1-1, with a possible D match to TRBD1 (5 bases). The CDR3 extends over 14 amino acids. Germline CDR1 and CDR2: ENHRY and SYGVKD. V was shortened by 4 bases and J by 0 bases, with 9 bases between the two germline ends. The CDR3 here is CAISGEGVNTEAFF. CDR3 DNA: TGTGCCATCAGTGGAGAAGGGGTGAACACTGAAGCTTTCTTT.

V is TRBV6-2 or TRBV6-3 and J is TRBJ1-1; D is possibly TRBD1 (6 bases). Trimming cost V 7 bases and J 5 bases, with 14 bases left between them. CDR1 is MNHEY, CDR2 SVGEGT, per germline. The CDR3 is 13 amino acids. CDR3: CASTPPQGTEAFF. The DNA for the CDR3 is TGTGCCAGCACCCCCCCTCAGGGGACTGAAGCTTTCTTT.

V usage is TRBV13 and J usage is TRBJ2-3; 7 bases are a match to TRBD2. This CDR3 has 15 amino acids. The junction had 8 bases not matched to a gene; V was cut back by 5 bases and J by 3 bases. The germline V gene encodes CDR1 PRHDT and CDR2 FYEKMQ (reference sequence). CDR3 DNA: TGTGCCAGCAGCGCGACTAGCCGGGAAACAGATACGCAGTATTTT. Translation gives CASSATSRETDTQYF. The full variable domain, with the rest looked up from reference TRBV13 and TRBJ2-3, is AAGVIQSPRHLIKEKRETATLKCYPIPRHDTVYWYQQGPGQDPQFLISFYEKMQSDKGSIPDRFSAQQFSDYHSELNMSSLELGDSALYFCASSATSRETDTQYFGPGTRLTVL.

This chain joins TRBV5-4 and TRBJ2-7, with TRBD1 as a possible D gene (6 bases). Trimming pared 0 bases from V and 6 bases from J, leaving 10 bases between. This CDR3 is built from 13 residues. CDR1 and CDR2 from the germline V gene are SGHNT and YYREEE (reference sequence). The CDR3 coding sequence is TGTGCCAGCAGCTTGGACAGGGTAGGCGAGCAGTACTTC. This encodes CASSLDRVGEQYF.

The rearrangement links TRBV2 to TRBJ2-3, with a tentative D call TRBD2 (6 bases). The CDR3 length is 13 residues. Trimming removed 6 bases from V and 6 bases from J, with 13 bases in between. Per the germline V gene, CDR1 is SNHLY and CDR2 is FYNNEI. CDR3 nucleotides: TGTGCCAGCAGCCCGGACGGGAGCGATACGCAGTATTTT. Its translation: CASSPDGSDTQYF. The whole variable domain, remainder taken from reference TRBV2 and TRBJ2-3, is EPEVTQTPSHQVTQMGQEVILRCVPISNHLYFYWYRQILGQKVEFLVSFYNNEISEKSEIFDDQFSVERPDGSNFTLKIRSTKLEDSAMYFCASSPDGSDTQYFGPGTRLTVL.

V is TRBV5-1 and J is TRBJ1-1; weak D call: TRBD1 (5 bases). The V gene lost 0 bases and the J gene lost 6 bases, with 21 bases spanning the gap. The CDR3 totals 17 residues. CDR1 and CDR2 (germline): SGHRS, YFSETQ. CDR3 amino acids: CASSLALRGASVAEAFF. DNA of the CDR3: TGCGCCAGCAGCTTGGCCCTTAGGGGCGCAAGCGTCGCTGAAGCTTTCTTT.

This chain connects TRBV12-3 or TRBV12-4 to TRBJ2-5, with TRBD1 as a possible D gene (6 bases). The CDR3 sequence is 13 residues long. With 2 bases removed from V and 4 bases from J, the gap between germline ends came to 8 bases. CDR3 DNA sequence: TGTGCCAGCAGTTTAACAGGGAGAGAGACCCAGTACTTC. Residues: CASSLTGRETQYF.

The chain recombines TRBV5-4 with TRBJ2-2; the D gene is possibly TRBD2 (5 bases). Looked up from germline, CDR1 is SGHNT and CDR2 is YYREEE (reference sequence). Trimming stripped 2 bases from V and 7 bases from J, with 9 bases between. The CDR3 consists of 13 residues. The CDR3 region is CASSFPGGGELFF. CDR3 in DNA: TGTGCCAGCAGCTTTCCCGGAGGCGGGGAGCTGTTTTTT.

J is TRBJ2-3 and V is TRBV5-1; 9 nucleotides agree with TRBD2. The V gene end was trimmed by 4 bases and the J gene end by 3 bases; junction bases not matched to a gene: 12. The germline gives CDR1 SGHRS, CDR2 YFSETQ. This CDR3 contains 17 residues. The CDR3 reads CASSGPASGVRTDTQYF. DNA of the CDR3: TGCGCCAGCAGCGGGCCAGCTAGCGGGGTCAGGACAGATACGCAGTATTTT.

The rearrangement uses TRBV6-6 and TRBJ1-2, with D perhaps matching TRBD1 (5 bases). V was pared by 0 bases and J by 10 bases, with 9 bases between. Per germline, CDR1 MNHNY and CDR2 SVGAGI (reference sequence). The CDR3 consists of 12 residues. The CDR3 DNA is TGTGCCAGCAGTTACTCAGGGGCCGACTACACCTTC. Its protein product is CASSYSGADYTF.

The rearrangement joins TRBV6-1 to TRBJ1-5; 7 nucleotides align to TRBD1. With V trimmed by 3 bases and J by 5 bases, 4 bases remained unmatched. This CDR3 contains 14 residues. CDR1 MNHNS and CDR2 SASEGT come from the germline V gene. CDR3 region: CASSEGTDHQPQHF. CDR3 DNA sequence: TGTGCCAGCAGTGAGGGGACAGATCATCAGCCCCAGCATTTT.

This clone was observed a few times. The J gene is TRBJ2-5, the V gene TRBV5-4; no clear D gene. Germline V gives CDR1 SGHNT, CDR2 YYREEE (reference sequence). Trimming cost V 1 base and J 4 bases, with 5 bases left between them. The CDR3 is 12 residues long. The CDR3 DNA is TGTGCCAGCAGCTTGACCAGAGAGACCCAGTACTTC. Protein product: CASSLTRETQYF.

The genes are TRBV30 and TRBJ2-2; 11 bases agree with TRBD1. CDR1 is GTSNPN, CDR2 SVGIG, per germline (reference sequence). Germline trimming cut 0 bases from V and 4 bases from J; bases unmatched to any gene: 4. The CDR3 extends over 16 amino acids. DNA of the CDR3: TGTGCCTGGAGTGTCGGGACAGGGGGTTTCACCGGGGAGCTGTTTTTT. Residues: CAWSVGTGGFTGELFF. The variable domain in full, completed from reference TRBV30 and TRBJ2-2, reads SQTIHQWPATLVQPVGSPLSLECTVEGTSNPNLYWYRQAAGRGLQLLFYSVGIGQISSEVPQNLSASRPQDRQFILSSKKLLLSDSGFYLCAWSVGTGGFTGELFFGEGSRLTVL.

The chain employs TRBV7-9 and TRBJ1-3; TRBD1 might be the D (5 bases). The CDR3 sequence is 16 residues long. The V gene's germline CDR1 is SEHNR and CDR2 FQNEAQ (reference sequence). V lost 5 bases to trimming and J lost 0 bases, with 14 bases between them. This CDR3 is CASSPRGDFSGNTIYF. CDR3 sequence (DNA): TGTGCCAGCAGCCCCCGGGGGGACTTCTCTGGAAACACCATATATTTT.

The chain carries TRBV19 and TRBJ1-2; a possible D gene is TRBD1 (6 bases). Germline CDR1 and CDR2: LNHDA and SQIVND (reference sequence). V was cut by 6 bases and J by 4 bases, with 15 bases left in between. The CDR3 contains 14 residues. The chain's CDR3 is CASSRQDLGYGYTF. CDR3 bases: TGTGCCAGTAGCAGACAGGATTTGGGCTATGGCTACACCTTC.

The chain recombines TRBV5-1 with TRBJ1-3, with D possibly being TRBD1 (5 bases). The CDR3 covers 18 residues. Trimming shortened V by 1 base and J by 0 bases, and 17 bases separated the two germline ends. CDR1 is SGHRS, CDR2 YFSETQ, per germline. The CDR3 DNA reads as TGCGCCAGCAGCTTGCGGGCGGACACGGCGTTCTCTGGAAACACCATATATTTT. This codes for CASSLRADTAFSGNTIYF.

The chain joins TRBV3-1 (or the pseudogene TRBV3-2) to TRBJ1-2, with D perhaps matching TRBD1 (5 bases). Germline CDR1 reads LGHDT; CDR2 reads YNNKEL (reference sequence). V was clipped by 1 base and J by 8 bases, with 17 bases between them. The CDR3 runs to 15 residues. In DNA form, the CDR3 reads TGTGCCAGCAGCCAAGGGGCAGCGGGGCACGGCGGCTACACCTTC. It translates to CASSQGAAGHGGYTF.